These 20 T cell receptor beta chains were sequenced from one sample in a study of blood T cell repertoires in COVID-19. Profiled with immunoSEQ multiplex PCR; TCRdb holds only in-frame clones, not every one. The table has around 58,000 clones, about nine tenths seen once; the top ten hold under 7.5%. The sequenced sample was peripheral blood. Receptors were obtained from a woman aged 55-70 years with active or convalescent COVID-19.

CDR3 nucleotide sequence: TGTGCCAGCAGCCAGTTGACCGGGACTAGCGGGGATACGCAGTATTTT. It translates to CASSQLTGTSGDTQYF. The rearrangement joins TRBV14 to TRBJ2-3, with 12 bases lining up with TRBD2. The germline gives CDR1 SGHDN, CDR2 FVKESK. The CDR3 is 16 residues long. J was trimmed by 6 bases and V by 3 bases; bases with no gene match: 7.

Written as DNA, the CDR3 is TGTGCCAGCAGCTTAGGGGGGCTAGCGGGGGCCGGCACAGATACGCAGTATTTT. Translated: CASSLGGLAGAGTDTQYF. This chain joins TRBV11-2 and TRBJ2-3, with 10 bases aligning to TRBD2. J lost 1 base, V lost 1 base, and 8 bases had no gene match. Germline lookup yields CDR1 SGHAT and CDR2 FQNNGV. The length of the CDR3 is 18 residues. The variable domain in full, completed from reference TRBV11-2 and TRBJ2-3, reads EAGVAQSPRYKIIEKRQSVAFWCNPISGHATLYWYQQILGQGPKLLIQFQNNGVVDDSQLPKDRFSAERLKGVDSTLKIQPAKLEDSAVYLCASSLGGLAGAGTDTQYFGPGTRLTVL.

The gene calls are TRBV6-5 and TRBJ2-1; D is possibly TRBD2 (6 bases). CDR1 and CDR2 from the germline V gene are MNHEY and SVGAGI. The CDR3 extends over 14 amino acids. Trimming took off 0 bases at V and 6 bases at J, with 9 bases between the two ends. The CDR3 region has the DNA TGTGCCAGCAGTTACTCCTTAGCGGTCAATGAGCAGTTCTTC. Protein product: CASSYSLAVNEQFF.

V usage is TRBV12-5 and J usage is TRBJ1-2; D might be TRBD1 (5 bases). Germline V gene data show CDR1 as LGHNT and CDR2 as FRNRAP. The length of the CDR3 is 15 residues. Trimming pared 0 bases from V and 3 bases from J, leaving 11 bases between. The CDR3 DNA reads as TGTGCTAGTGGTTTGGTCCAGGGCCTACACTATGGCTACACCTTC. Residues: CASGLVQGLHYGYTF. Based on the CDR3 plus reference TRBV12-5 and TRBJ1-2, the full variable domain is DARVTQTPRHKVTEMGQEVTMRCQPILGHNTVFWYRQTMMQGLELLAYFRNRAPLDDSGMPKDRFSAEMPDATLATLKIQPSEPRDSAVYFCASGLVQGLHYGYTFGSGTRLTVV.

This clone was seen a single time. The chain joins TRBV11-2 to TRBJ2-3; the match to TRBD2 covers 11 bases. J gave up 4 bases and V 4 bases, and 4 bases lay outside the gene matches. The V gene's germline CDR1 is SGHAT and CDR2 FQNNGV. The CDR3 extends over 15 amino acids. CDR3 DNA: TGTGCCAGCAGCTCATCGGGACTAGCGGCAGATACGCAGTATTTT. Translating it yields CASSSSGLAADTQYF. Full variable domain (rest looked up from reference TRBV11-2 and TRBJ2-3): EAGVAQSPRYKIIEKRQSVAFWCNPISGHATLYWYQQILGQGPKLLIQFQNNGVVDDSQLPKDRFSAERLKGVDSTLKIQPAKLEDSAVYLCASSSSGLAADTQYFGPGTRLTVL.

This clone appeared once. The chain employs TRBV28 and TRBJ1-1; D unclear. The CDR3 runs 15 residues. V lost 2 bases and J lost 0, with 10 bases in between. Germline lookup yields CDR1 MDHEN and CDR2 SYDVKM. The CDR3: CASSLAVEMNTEAFF. CDR3 in DNA: TGTGCCAGCAGTTTAGCGGTGGAGATGAACACTGAAGCTTTCTTT.

The chain combines TRBV6-5 with TRBJ1-5; D possibly corresponds to TRBD1 (6 bases). Germline V gene lookup returns CDR1 MNHEY and CDR2 SVGAGI. The CDR3 is 13 amino acids. V was pared by 7 bases and J by 3 bases, with 10 bases between. The CDR3 nucleotides read TGTGCCAGCACTCCGGGACACAATCAGCCCCAGCATTTT. Translation: CASTPGHNQPQHF.

V usage is TRBV27 and J usage is TRBJ1-4; 9 nucleotides align to TRBD1. The CDR3 loop spans 14 amino acids. In germline, CDR1 is MNHEY, CDR2 SMNVEV (reference sequence). The trim removed 8 bases at V and 7 bases at J, leaving 8 bases unmatched. CDR3 bases: TGTGCCAGCCGACCCGGGACAGGGATTGAAAAACTGTTTTTT. Residues: CASRPGTGIEKLFF.

The chain combines TRBV5-4 with TRBJ2-3; 7 bases are shared with TRBD1. Germline loops: CDR1 SGHNT, CDR2 YYREEE (reference sequence). The CDR3 loop spans 14 amino acids. V trimming: 4 bases; J trimming: 2 bases; junction bases outside the gene matches: 4. CDR3 bases: TGTGCCAGCAGCCGGGACAGCCCCACAGATACGCAGTATTTT. Translating it yields CASSRDSPTDTQYF.

V gene TRBV6-5 combines with J gene TRBJ1-1, with D unclear. The CDR3 has 14 residues. The germline gives CDR1 MNHEY, CDR2 SVGAGI. With 0 bases removed from V and 4 bases from J, the gap between germline ends came to 9 bases. CDR3 residues: CASSYSRVSTEAFF. The DNA of the CDR3 is TGTGCCAGCAGTTACTCGAGGGTTAGCACTGAAGCTTTCTTT.

The gene calls are TRBV21-1 and TRBJ1-5; the D segment call TRBD1 is taken from the table without a DNA check. TRBV21-1 has pseudogene status. The length of the CDR3 is 18 residues. The CDR3 here is CASSKWPTGTLGNQPQHF. In DNA form, the CDR3 reads TGTGCCAGCAGCAAATGGCCGACAGGGACCCTCGGCAATCAGCCCCAGCATTTT.

The rearrangement links TRBV7-9 to TRBJ2-3; 8 nucleotides match TRBD2. The CDR3 sequence is 16 residues long. In germline, CDR1 is SEHNR, CDR2 FQNEAQ (reference sequence). With V trimmed by 5 bases and J by 1 base, 8 bases remained unmatched. The CDR3 DNA sequence: TGTGCCAGCAGCCCCCCTGACGGGGGGGGCACAGATACGCAGTATTTT. The encoded protein is CASSPPDGGGTDTQYF.

This clone was seen a few times. The CDR3 protein is CASSLRTLLHNEQFF. The CDR3 DNA is TGTGCCAGCAGTTTAAGAACTCTCCTTCACAATGAGCAGTTCTTC. V gene TRBV28 combines with J gene TRBJ2-1, with D unresolved. Germline lookup yields CDR1 MDHEN and CDR2 SYDVKM. Trimming cost V 2 bases and J 5 bases, with 13 bases left between them. The CDR3 is made up of 15 amino acids.

The gene calls are TRBV19 and TRBJ2-7, with 9 bases matching TRBD1. Per germline, CDR1 LNHDA and CDR2 SQIVND (reference sequence). CDR3 length: 14 amino acids. J was trimmed by 2 bases and V by 3 bases; bases with no gene match: 2. The CDR3 DNA follows: TGTGCCAGTAGTATCGGGACAGGGCCCTACGAGCAGTACTTC. It codes for CASSIGTGPYEQYF. The variable domain in full, completed from reference TRBV19 and TRBJ2-7, reads DGGITQSPKYLFRKEGQNVTLSCEQNLNHDAMYWYRQDPGQGLRLIYYSQIVNDFQKGDIAEGYSVSREKKESFPLTVTSAQKNPTAFYLCASSIGTGPYEQYFGPGTRLTVT.

The V gene is TRBV5-1, the J gene TRBJ1-6; weak D call: TRBD1 (5 bases). Trimming took 4 bases from V and 1 from J, leaving 9 bases between them. Germline values: CDR1 SGHRS, CDR2 YFSETQ. This CDR3 spans 15 amino acids. The CDR3 loop is CASSPGLSYNSPLHF. In DNA form, the CDR3 reads TGCGCCAGCAGCCCGGGACTATCCTATAATTCACCCCTCCACTTT.

The chain has TRBV27 and TRBJ1-3; D ambiguous. In germline, CDR1 is MNHEY, CDR2 SMNVEV (reference sequence). This CDR3 comprises 16 residues. V was cut by 6 bases and J by 2 bases, with 17 bases left in between. CDR3 sequence reads: CASSPIGVFTGNTIYF. In DNA form, the CDR3 reads TGTGCCAGCAGCCCGATCGGGGTATTCACTGGAAACACCATATATTTT.

The rearrangement uses TRBV6-5 and TRBJ2-1, with D perhaps matching TRBD2 (6 bases). V was shortened by 6 bases and J by 10 bases, with 10 bases between the two germline ends. The CDR3 sequence is 11 residues long. Germline CDR1 and CDR2: MNHEY and SVGAGI. This chain's CDR3 is CASSRREEQFF. The CDR3 DNA sequence: TGTGCCAGCAGCCGGCGGGAAGAGCAGTTCTTC.

The CDR3 protein is CASSPAAGQGRDTEAFF. In nucleotides, the CDR3 is TGCGCCAGCAGCCCAGCCGCAGGACAGGGGAGGGACACTGAAGCTTTCTTT. The J gene is TRBJ1-1, the V gene TRBV5-1, with 9 nucleotides matching TRBD1. Looked up from germline, CDR1 is SGHRS and CDR2 is YFSETQ. The CDR3 covers 17 residues. Trimming cost V 4 bases and J 3 bases; bases outside gene matches: 13.

In its sample, this clone was seen a few times. Distinct nucleotide sequences in the sample also encode this CDR3. CDR3 in DNA: TGTGCCAGCAGTTTGGGACAGGGCACTGAAGCTTTCTTT. It codes for CASSLGQGTEAFF. The chain couples TRBV12-3 or TRBV12-4 to TRBJ1-1; TRBD1 agrees at 9 bases. Trimming took 3 bases from V and 4 from J; bases not matched to a gene: 0. CDR3 length: 13 residues.

The chain recombines TRBV6-5 with TRBJ1-1; perhaps TRBD1 as D (5 bases). The CDR3 consists of 11 residues. From germline, CDR1 is MNHEY and CDR2 SVGAGI. V dropped 7 bases and J dropped 7 bases, with 10 bases sitting between them. In DNA, the CDR3 is TGTGCCAGCACCCGGGGGGGTGAAGCTTTCTTT. Amino acid sequence: CASTRGGEAFF.